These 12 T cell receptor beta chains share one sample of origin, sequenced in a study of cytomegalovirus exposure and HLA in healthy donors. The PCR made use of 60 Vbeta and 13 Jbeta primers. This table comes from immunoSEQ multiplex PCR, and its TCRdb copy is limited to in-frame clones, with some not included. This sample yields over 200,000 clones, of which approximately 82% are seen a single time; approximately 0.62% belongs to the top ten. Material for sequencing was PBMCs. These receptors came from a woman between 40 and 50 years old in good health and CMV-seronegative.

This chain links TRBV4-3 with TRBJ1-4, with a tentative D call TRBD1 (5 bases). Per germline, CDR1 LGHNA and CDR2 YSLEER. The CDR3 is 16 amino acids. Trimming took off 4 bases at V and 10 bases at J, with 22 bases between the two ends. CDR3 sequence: CASSRNRRGIQGKLFF. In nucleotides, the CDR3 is TGCGCCAGCAGCCGCAATAGGAGGGGTATCCAGGGAAAACTGTTTTTT.

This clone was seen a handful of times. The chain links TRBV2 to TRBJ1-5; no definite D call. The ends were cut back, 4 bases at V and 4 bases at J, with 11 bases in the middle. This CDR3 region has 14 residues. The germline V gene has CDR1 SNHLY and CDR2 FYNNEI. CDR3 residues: CASSGATENQPQHF. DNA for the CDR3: TGTGCCAGCAGTGGAGCAACAGAGAATCAGCCCCAGCATTTT.

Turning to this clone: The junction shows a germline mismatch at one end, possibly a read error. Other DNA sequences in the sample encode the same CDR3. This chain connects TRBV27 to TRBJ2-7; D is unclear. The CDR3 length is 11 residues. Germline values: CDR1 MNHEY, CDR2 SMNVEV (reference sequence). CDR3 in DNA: TGTGCTAGCAGTTCCTACTACGAGCAGTACTTC. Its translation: CASSSYYEQYF.

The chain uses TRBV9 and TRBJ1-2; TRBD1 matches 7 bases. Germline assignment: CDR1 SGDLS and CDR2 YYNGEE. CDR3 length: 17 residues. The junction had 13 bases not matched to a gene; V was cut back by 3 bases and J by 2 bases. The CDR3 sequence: CASSAGAAGGQNYGYTF. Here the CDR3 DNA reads TGTGCCAGCAGCGCCGGGGCAGCAGGGGGGCAGAACTATGGCTACACCTTC.

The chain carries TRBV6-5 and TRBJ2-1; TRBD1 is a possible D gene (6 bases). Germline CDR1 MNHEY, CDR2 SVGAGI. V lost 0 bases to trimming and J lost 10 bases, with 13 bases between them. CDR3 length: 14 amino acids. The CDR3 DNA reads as TGTGCCAGCAGTTACTCGGTGGATGGGACAGAGCAGTTCTTC. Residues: CASSYSVDGTEQFF.

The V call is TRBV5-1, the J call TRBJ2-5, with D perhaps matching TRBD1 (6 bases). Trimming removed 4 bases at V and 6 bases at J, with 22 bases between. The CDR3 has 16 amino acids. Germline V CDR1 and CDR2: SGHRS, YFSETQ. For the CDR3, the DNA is TGCGCCAGCAGCCAAGAGGGCAGGGGCGAGAGGCAGACCCAGTACTTC. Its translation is CASSQEGRGERQTQYF.

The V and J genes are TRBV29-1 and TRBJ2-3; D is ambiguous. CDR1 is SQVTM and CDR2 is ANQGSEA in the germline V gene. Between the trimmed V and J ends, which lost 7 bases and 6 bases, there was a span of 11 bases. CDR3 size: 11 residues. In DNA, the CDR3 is TGCAGCGGGCTCCGAGCGGATACGCAGTATTTT. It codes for CSGLRADTQYF.

The CDR3 sequence is CASSLGRGQPEAFF. Written as DNA, the CDR3 is TGTGCCAGCAGCTTAGGCAGGGGGCAACCTGAAGCTTTCTTT. The rearrangement uses TRBV7-9 and TRBJ1-1; 8 bases are shared with TRBD1. CDR1 is SEHNR and CDR2 is FQNEAQ in the germline V gene (reference sequence). CDR3 length equals 14 residues. With 1 base clipped from V and 6 bases from J, the junction kept 4 bases outside the gene matches.

The chain's CDR3 is CASSIQDRGSQPQHF. In DNA form, the CDR3 reads TGTGCCAGTAGTATTCAGGACAGAGGCAGTCAGCCCCAGCATTTT. The chain combines TRBV19 with TRBJ1-5; perhaps TRBD1 as D (6 bases). This CDR3 contains 15 residues. Trimming stripped 3 bases from V and 6 bases from J, with 15 bases between. Germline V gene lookup returns CDR1 LNHDA and CDR2 SQIVND (reference sequence).

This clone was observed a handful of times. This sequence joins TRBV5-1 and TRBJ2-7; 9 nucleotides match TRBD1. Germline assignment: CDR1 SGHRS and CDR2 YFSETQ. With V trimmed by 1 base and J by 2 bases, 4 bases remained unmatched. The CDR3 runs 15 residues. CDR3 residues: CASSLLDRGAYEQYF. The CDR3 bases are TGCGCCAGCAGCTTGCTGGACAGGGGCGCCTACGAGCAGTACTTC.

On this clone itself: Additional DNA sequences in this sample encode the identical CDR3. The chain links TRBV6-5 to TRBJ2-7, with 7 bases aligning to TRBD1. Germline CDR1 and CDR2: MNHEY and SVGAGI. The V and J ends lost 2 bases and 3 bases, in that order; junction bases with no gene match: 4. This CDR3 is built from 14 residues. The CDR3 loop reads CASSYVRDSYEQYF. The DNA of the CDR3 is TGTGCCAGCAGTTACGTTCGGGACAGCTACGAGCAGTACTTC.

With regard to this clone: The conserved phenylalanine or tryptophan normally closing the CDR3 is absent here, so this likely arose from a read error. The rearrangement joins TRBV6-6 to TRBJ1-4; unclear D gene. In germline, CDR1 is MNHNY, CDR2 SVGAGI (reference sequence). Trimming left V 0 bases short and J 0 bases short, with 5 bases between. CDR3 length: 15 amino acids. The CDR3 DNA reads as TGTGCCAGCAGTTACTCGTTGTCAACTAATGAAAAACTGTTTCTT. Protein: CASSYSLSTNEKLFL.